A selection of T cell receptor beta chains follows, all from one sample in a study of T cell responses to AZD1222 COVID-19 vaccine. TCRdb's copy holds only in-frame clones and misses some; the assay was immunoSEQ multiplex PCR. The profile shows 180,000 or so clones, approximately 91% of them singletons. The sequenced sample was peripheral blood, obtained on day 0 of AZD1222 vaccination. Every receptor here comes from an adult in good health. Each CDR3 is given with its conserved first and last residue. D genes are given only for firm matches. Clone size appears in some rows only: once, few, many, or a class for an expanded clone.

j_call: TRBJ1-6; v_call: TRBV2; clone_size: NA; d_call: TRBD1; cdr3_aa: CASSETGARNSPLHF; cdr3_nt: TGTGCCAGCAGTGAGACAGGGGCAAGGAATTCACCCCTCCACTTT
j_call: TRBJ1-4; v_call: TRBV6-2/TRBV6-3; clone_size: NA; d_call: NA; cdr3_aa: CASSWGGKGNEKLFF; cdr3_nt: TGTGCCAGCAGCTGGGGCGGCAAGGGAAATGAAAAACTGTTTTTT
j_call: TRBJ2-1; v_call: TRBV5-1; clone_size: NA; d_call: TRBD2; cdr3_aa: CASSPGLAGGRGTNEQFF; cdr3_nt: TGCGCCAGCAGCCCGGGGCTAGCGGGAGGGCGAGGGACCAATGAGCAGTTCTTC
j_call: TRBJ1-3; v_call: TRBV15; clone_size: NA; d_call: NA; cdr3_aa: CATRGGAGNTIYF; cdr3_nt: TGTGCCACTCGAGGGGGGGCTGGAAACACCATATATTTT
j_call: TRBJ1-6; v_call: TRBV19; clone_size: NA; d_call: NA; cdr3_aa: CASSIHQGRSSPLHF; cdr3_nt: TGTGCCAGTAGTATACACCAGGGGAGAAGTTCACCCCTCCACTTT
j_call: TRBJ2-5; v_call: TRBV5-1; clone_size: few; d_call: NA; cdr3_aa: CASSSGGRETQYF; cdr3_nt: TGCGCCAGCAGCTCAGGGGGGCGGGAGACCCAGTACTTC
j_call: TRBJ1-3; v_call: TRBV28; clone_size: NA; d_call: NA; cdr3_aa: CASSPRGSGNTIYF; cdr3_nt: TGTGCCAGCAGCCCTCGAGGCTCTGGAAACACCATATATTTT
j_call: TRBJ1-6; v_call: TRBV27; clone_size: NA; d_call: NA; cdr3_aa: CASSLKAESYNSPLHF; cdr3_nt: TGTGCCAGCAGTTTAAAGGCTGAGTCCTATAATTCACCCCTCCACTTT
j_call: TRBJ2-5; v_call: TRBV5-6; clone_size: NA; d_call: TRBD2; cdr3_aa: CASSARTSGGALETQYF; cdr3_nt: TGTGCCAGCAGCGCTCGGACTAGCGGGGGGGCCTTAGAGACCCAGTACTTC
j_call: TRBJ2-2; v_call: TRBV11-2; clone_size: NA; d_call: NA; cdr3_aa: CASSLDTGNTGELFF; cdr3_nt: TGTGCCAGCAGCTTAGATACGGGAAACACCGGGGAGCTGTTTTTT
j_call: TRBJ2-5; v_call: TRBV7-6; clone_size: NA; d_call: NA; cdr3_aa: CASSLVLGGREGTQYF; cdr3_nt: TGTGCCAGCAGCTTAGTTCTCGGGGGCCGCGAAGGGACCCAGTACTTC
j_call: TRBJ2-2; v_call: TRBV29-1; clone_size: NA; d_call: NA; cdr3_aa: CSVVGGRNTGELFF; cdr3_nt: TGCAGCGTCGTGGGTGGGAGGAACACCGGGGAGCTGTTTTTT
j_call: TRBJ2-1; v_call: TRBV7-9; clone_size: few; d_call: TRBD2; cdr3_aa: CASSLPPRLAGALHEQFF; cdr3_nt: TGTGCCAGCAGCTTACCCCCCCGTTTAGCGGGAGCCTTGCATGAGCAGTTCTTC
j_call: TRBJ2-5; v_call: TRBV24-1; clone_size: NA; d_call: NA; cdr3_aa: CATSDSGFRETQYF; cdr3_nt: TGTGCCACCAGTGATTCAGGGTTTAGGGAGACCCAGTACTTC
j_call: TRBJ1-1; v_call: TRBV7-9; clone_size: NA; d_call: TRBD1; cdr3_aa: CASNPGTVNTEAFF; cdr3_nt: TGTGCCAGCAACCCCGGGACAGTGAACACTGAAGCTTTCTTT
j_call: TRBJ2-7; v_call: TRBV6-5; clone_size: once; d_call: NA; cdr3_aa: CASSYFRDQTYEQYF; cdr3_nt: TGTGCCAGCAGTTACTTCCGGGATCAAACCTACGAGCAGTACTTC
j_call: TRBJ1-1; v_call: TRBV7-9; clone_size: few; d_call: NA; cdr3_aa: CASSLDADSTEAFF; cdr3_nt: TGTGCCAGCAGCTTAGACGCGGATAGCACTGAAGCTTTCTTT